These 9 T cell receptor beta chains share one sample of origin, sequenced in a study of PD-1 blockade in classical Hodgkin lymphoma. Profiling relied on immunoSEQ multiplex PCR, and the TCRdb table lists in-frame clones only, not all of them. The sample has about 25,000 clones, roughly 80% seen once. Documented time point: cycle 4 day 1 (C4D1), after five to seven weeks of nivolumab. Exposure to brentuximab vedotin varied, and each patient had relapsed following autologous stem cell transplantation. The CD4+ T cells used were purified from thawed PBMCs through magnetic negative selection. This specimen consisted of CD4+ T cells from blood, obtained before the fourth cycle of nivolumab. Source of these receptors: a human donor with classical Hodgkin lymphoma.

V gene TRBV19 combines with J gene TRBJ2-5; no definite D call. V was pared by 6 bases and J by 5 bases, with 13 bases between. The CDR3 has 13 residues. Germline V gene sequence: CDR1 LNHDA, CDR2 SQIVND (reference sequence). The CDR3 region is CASSLQFPETQYF. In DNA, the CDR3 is TGTGCCAGTAGCCTACAATTTCCCGAGACCCAGTACTTC.

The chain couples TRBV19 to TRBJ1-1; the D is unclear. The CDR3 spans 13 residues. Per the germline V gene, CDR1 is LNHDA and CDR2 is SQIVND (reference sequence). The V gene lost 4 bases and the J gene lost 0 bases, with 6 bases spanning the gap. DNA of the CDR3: TGTGCCAGTAGTACGCTCATGAACACTGAAGCTTTCTTT. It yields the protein CASSTLMNTEAFF. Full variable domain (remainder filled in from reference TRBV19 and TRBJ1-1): DGGITQSPKYLFRKEGQNVTLSCEQNLNHDAMYWYRQDPGQGLRLIYYSQIVNDFQKGDIAEGYSVSREKKESFPLTVTSAQKNPTAFYLCASSTLMNTEAFFGQGTRLTVV.

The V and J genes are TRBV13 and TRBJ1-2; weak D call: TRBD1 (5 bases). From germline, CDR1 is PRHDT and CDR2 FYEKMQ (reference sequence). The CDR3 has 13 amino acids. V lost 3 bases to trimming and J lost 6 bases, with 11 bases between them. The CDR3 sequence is CASSFRGRDGYTF. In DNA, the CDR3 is TGTGCCAGCAGCTTCCGGGGGAGGGATGGCTACACCTTC. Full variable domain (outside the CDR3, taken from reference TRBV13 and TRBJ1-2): AAGVIQSPRHLIKEKRETATLKCYPIPRHDTVYWYQQGPGQDPQFLISFYEKMQSDKGSIPDRFSAQQFSDYHSELNMSSLELGDSALYFCASSFRGRDGYTFGSGTRLTVV.

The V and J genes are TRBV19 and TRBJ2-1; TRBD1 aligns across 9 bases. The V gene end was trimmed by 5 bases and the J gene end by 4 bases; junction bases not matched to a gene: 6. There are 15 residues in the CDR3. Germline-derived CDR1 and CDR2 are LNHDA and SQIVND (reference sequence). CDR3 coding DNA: TGTGCCAGTAGTTCCGGGACAGGGTCATACAATGAGCAGTTCTTC. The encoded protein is CASSSGTGSYNEQFF.

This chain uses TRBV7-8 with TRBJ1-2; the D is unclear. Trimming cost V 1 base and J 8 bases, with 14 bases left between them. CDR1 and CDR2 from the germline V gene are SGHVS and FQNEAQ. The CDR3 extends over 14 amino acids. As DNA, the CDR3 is TGTGCCAGCAGCTTAGGTACTCCTCATCAAGGCTACACCTTC. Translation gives CASSLGTPHQGYTF.

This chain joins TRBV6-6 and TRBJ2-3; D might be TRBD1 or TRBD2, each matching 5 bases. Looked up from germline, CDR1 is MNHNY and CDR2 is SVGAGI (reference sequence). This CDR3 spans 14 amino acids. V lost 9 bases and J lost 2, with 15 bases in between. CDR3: CASTRDQLTDTQYF. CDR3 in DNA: TGTGCCAGTACCCGGGACCAACTCACAGATACGCAGTATTTT.

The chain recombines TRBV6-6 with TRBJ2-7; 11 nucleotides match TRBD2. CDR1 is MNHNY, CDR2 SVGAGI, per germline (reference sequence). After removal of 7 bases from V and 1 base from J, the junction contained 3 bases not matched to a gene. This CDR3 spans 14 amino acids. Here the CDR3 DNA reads TGTGCCAGCAAAGGGACTAGCGGATCCTACGAGCAGTACTTC. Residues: CASKGTSGSYEQYF.

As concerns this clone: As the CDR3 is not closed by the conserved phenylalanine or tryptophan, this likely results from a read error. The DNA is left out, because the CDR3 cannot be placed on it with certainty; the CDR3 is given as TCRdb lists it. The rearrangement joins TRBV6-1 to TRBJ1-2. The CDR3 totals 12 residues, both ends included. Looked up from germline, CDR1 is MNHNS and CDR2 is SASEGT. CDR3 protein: CASSEKEASVIL.

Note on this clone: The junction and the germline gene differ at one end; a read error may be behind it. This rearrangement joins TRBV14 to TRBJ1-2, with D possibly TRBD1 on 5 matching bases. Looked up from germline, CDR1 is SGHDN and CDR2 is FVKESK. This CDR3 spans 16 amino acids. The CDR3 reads CASRQELRTTHYGYTF. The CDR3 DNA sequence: TGTGCCAGCAGACAAGAACTCCGGACAACCCACTATGGCTACACCTTC.